The 19 T cell receptor beta chains in this list originate from one sample, sequenced in a study of T cells after yellow fever vaccination (dated by TCRdb to the late 2010s). To prepare the library, 5' RACE was applied. The listed sequencing device is Illumina HiSeq 2500. TCRdb redid the processing of the public reads, applying fastp at Q25 and MiXCR, and retained in-frame beta chains. Each CDR3 protein appears once, grouped with its most common genes and DNA. Within this sample are about 630,000 distinct CDR3 sequences, with roughly an eighth of them counted one time only. The leading ten clones occupy 15% of the sample. The treatment or condition tag for this specimen amounts to: live attenuated yellow fever vaccine strain. Sequencing was performed on PBMCs, taken on the day of the yellow fever booster vaccination. All receptors come from a man between 25 and 39 years old who received the YFV17D yellow fever vaccine.

Only a few counts were recorded for this clonotype. The rearrangement joins TRBV18 to TRBJ2-3; D is undetermined. Looked up from germline, CDR1 is KGHSH and CDR2 is LQKENI. V was shortened by 2 bases and J by 5 bases, with 11 bases between the two germline ends. The CDR3 contains 14 residues. The CDR3: CASSPGQPGDTQYF. In DNA form, the CDR3 reads TGTGCCAGCTCACCAGGTCAGCCAGGAGATACGCAGTATTTT.

This clonotype was seen only a few times. J is TRBJ1-1 and V is TRBV12-3 or TRBV12-4; 8 bases line up with TRBD1. This CDR3 is 13 amino acids long. J lost 0 bases, V lost 10 bases, and 4 bases had no gene match. The CDR3 nucleotides are TGTGCCACGGACAGGGCAATGAACACTGAAGCTTTCTTT. Translation: CATDRAMNTEAFF.

The chain combines TRBV29-1 with TRBJ2-1; 8 bases fit TRBD2. Germline V gene sequence: CDR1 SQVTM, CDR2 ANQGSEA. This CDR3 has 14 residues. Trimming cost V 3 bases and J 7 bases; bases outside gene matches: 8. The CDR3: CSVDGAGDRNEQFF. The CDR3 coding sequence is TGCAGCGTTGACGGAGCGGGAGATCGAAATGAGCAGTTCTTC.

The J gene is TRBJ2-3, the V gene TRBV6-6; D is uncertain. Trimming stripped 7 bases from V and 6 bases from J, with 14 bases between. In germline, CDR1 is MNHNY, CDR2 SVGAGI (reference sequence). The CDR3 is 13 residues long. CDR3 bases: TGTGCCAGCAAATACTCGATGGAGGATACGCAGTATTTT. It is translated as CASKYSMEDTQYF.

This clonotype was counted only a few times. The CDR3 loop is CASIPGLAANEQFF. For the CDR3, the DNA is TGTGCCAGCATTCCGGGACTAGCGGCCAATGAGCAGTTCTTC. The chain employs TRBV12-3 or TRBV12-4 and TRBJ2-1; 11 bases line up with TRBD2. The V and J ends lost 7 bases and 6 bases, in that order; junction bases with no gene match: 5. CDR3 length: 14 amino acids.

This clonotype was seen more than once but under ten times. The chain uses TRBV7-2 and TRBJ2-5, with D perhaps TRBD2 (6 bases). Germline values: CDR1 SGHTA, CDR2 FQGNSA. Trimming left V 6 bases short and J 2 bases short, with 13 bases between. This CDR3 spans 14 amino acids. In DNA, the CDR3 is TGTGCCAGCAGACTAGCCAGGGAGCAAGAGACCCAGTACTTC. Amino acids: CASRLAREQETQYF. The full variable domain, its missing parts supplied by reference TRBV7-2 and TRBJ2-5, is GAGVSQSPSNKVTEKGKDVELRCDPISGHTALYWYRQSLGQGLEFLIYFQGNSAPDKSGLPSDRFSAERTGGSVSTLTIQRTQQEDSAVYLCASRLAREQETQYFGPGTRLLVL.

The V and J genes are TRBV12-3 or TRBV12-4 and TRBJ2-6; unclear D gene. The CDR3 contains 16 residues. Trimming removed 5 bases at V and 0 bases at J, with 11 bases between. This CDR3 reads CASSRVVGSGANVLTF. CDR3 sequence (DNA): TGTGCCAGCAGTCGAGTCGTGGGCTCTGGGGCCAACGTCCTGACTTTC.

The chain employs TRBV7-9 and TRBJ1-2, with D hard to call. This CDR3 contains 14 residues. V was clipped by 1 base and J by 0 bases, with 6 bases between them. Germline CDR1 reads SEHNR; CDR2 reads FQNEAQ (reference sequence). The CDR3, as DNA: TGTGCCAGCAGCTTAGATAACGCTAACTATGGCTACACCTTC. Its protein is CASSLDNANYGYTF.

The genes are TRBV12-3 or TRBV12-4 and TRBJ2-7, with 7 bases fitting TRBD2. V trimming: 4 bases; J trimming: 5 bases; junction bases outside the gene matches: 11. This CDR3 spans 15 amino acids. In DNA form, the CDR3 reads TGTGCCAGCAGTTGGACGGGAGGTCTCATGGACGAGCAGTACTTC. Its translation is CASSWTGGLMDEQYF.

The table lists this clonotype with a few counts. V gene TRBV6-2 or TRBV6-3 combines with J gene TRBJ2-2; 11 nucleotides align to TRBD2. Unmatched junction bases numbered 5, after V lost 5 bases and J lost 6 bases. The CDR3 has 15 residues. From germline, CDR1 is MNHEY and CDR2 SVGEGT. In DNA, the CDR3 is TGTGCCAGCAGTACTAGCGGGAGAGGTGCCGGGGAGCTGTTTTTT. Its protein is CASSTSGRGAGELFF.

In this sample, this clonotype turned up a few times. The V and J genes are TRBV18 and TRBJ1-2; possible D gene TRBD1, 6 bases. CDR1 and CDR2 from the germline V gene are KGHSH and LQKENI. The CDR3 has 14 residues. Between the trimmed V and J ends, which lost 6 bases and 4 bases, there was a span of 15 bases. The CDR3 loop reads CASSSAGEGYGYTF. CDR3 DNA: TGTGCCAGCTCGTCCGCAGGGGAAGGCTATGGCTACACCTTC.

This rearrangement joins TRBV28 to TRBJ2-2; 11 nucleotides match TRBD1. V shed 10 bases and J 6 bases; nucleotides not matched to a gene: 7. CDR1 is MDHEN and CDR2 is SYDVKM in the germline V gene. This CDR3 is built from 14 residues. The CDR3 DNA reads as TGTGCCATCCTACGGACAGGGGGCTCCGGGGAGCTGTTTTTT. Amino acid sequence: CAILRTGGSGELFF.

This clonotype has a handful of counts. The V and J genes are TRBV5-1 and TRBJ2-3; D not certain. The CDR3 runs to 14 residues. Germline V lookup: CDR1 SGHRS, CDR2 YFSETQ. The ends were cut back, 4 bases at V and 2 bases at J, with 11 bases in the middle. This CDR3 is CASSLWRPTDTQYF. In DNA, the CDR3 is TGCGCCAGCAGCCTTTGGCGGCCCACAGATACGCAGTATTTT.

This clonotype has a count of ten or more. The CDR3: CSATWTVNTGELFF. CDR3 in DNA: TGCAGCGCGACCTGGACAGTGAACACCGGGGAGCTGTTTTTT. The genes are TRBV29-1 and TRBJ2-2; a weak D match, TRBD1 (6 bases). Per the germline V gene, CDR1 is SQVTM and CDR2 is ANQGSEA. V was trimmed by 7 bases and J by 1 base, leaving 13 bases between them. CDR3 size: 14 residues.

This clonotype has a handful of counts. The chain carries TRBV3-1 and TRBJ1-2, with a weak D call TRBD1 (5 bases). The CDR3 extends over 16 amino acids. Trimming took 0 bases from V and 0 from J, leaving 11 bases between them. CDR1 is LGHDT, CDR2 YNNKEL, per germline (reference sequence). The chain's CDR3 is CASSQEVRGSNYGYTF. The DNA for the CDR3 is TGTGCCAGCAGCCAAGAAGTGAGGGGCTCTAACTATGGCTACACCTTC.

The chain links TRBV12-3 or TRBV12-4 to TRBJ2-2; possible D gene TRBD1, 6 bases. The CDR3 spans 15 residues. V shed 5 bases and J shed 4 bases, with 14 bases lying between them. The CDR3 DNA reads as TGTGCCAGCAGTCCTCACACAGGGAGCACCGGGGAGCTGTTTTTT. Residues: CASSPHTGSTGELFF.

The rearrangement joins TRBV4-2 to TRBJ1-2; possible D gene TRBD1, 6 bases. This CDR3 comprises 17 residues. The V end was cut by 0 bases, the J end by 3 bases, with 17 bases between. CDR1 is LGHNA, CDR2 YNFKEQ, per germline. The CDR3 spells CASSQDSGGWTDYGYTF. As DNA, the CDR3 is TGTGCCAGCAGCCAAGATTCAGGAGGTTGGACAGACTATGGCTACACCTTC.

This clonotype was observed a few times. The chain employs TRBV11-2 and TRBJ2-7; tentatively, D is TRBD1 (6 bases). The CDR3 contains 16 residues. Germline V gene lookup returns CDR1 SGHAT and CDR2 FQNNGV. Deletions cut 6 bases from V and 1 base from J, with 19 bases between. Here the CDR3 reads CASSRIRGTGSYEQYF. Here the CDR3 DNA reads TGTGCCAGCAGTCGAATCAGGGGAACTGGGTCCTACGAGCAGTACTTC.

The V gene is TRBV5-1, the J gene TRBJ2-7, with 7 bases fitting TRBD2. The germline CDR1 and CDR2 sequences are SGHRS and YFSETQ. This CDR3 is built from 14 residues. With V trimmed by 7 bases and J by 6 bases, 13 bases remained unmatched. CDR3 DNA sequence: TGCGCCAGCGGGCGGGGGACGGGCCCTCTCGAGCAGTACTTC. This sequence encodes CASGRGTGPLEQYF. Based on the CDR3 plus reference TRBV5-1 and TRBJ2-7, the full variable domain is KAGVTQTPRYLIKTRGQQVTLSCSPISGHRSVSWYQQTPGQGLQFLFEYFSETQRNKGNFPGRFSGRQFSNSRSEMNVSTLELGDSALYLCASGRGTGPLEQYFGPGTRLTVT.